This is a list of T cell receptor beta chains from one sample in a study of cytomegalovirus exposure and HLA in healthy donors. Measured with immunoSEQ multiplex PCR; TCRdb has only the in-frame clones, and not every one. Of 120,000 to 150,000 clones detected, 60% to 80% appear once; the ten largest clones hold 1.5% to 2%. The source material was PBMCs. The source is a female donor in good health and CMV-seronegative. Each CDR3 is given with its conserved first and last residue.

V gene	J gene	CDR3 protein
TRBV27	TRBJ2-1	CASSRWGGRAHNEQFF
TRBV27	TRBJ1-4	CASSFNPPGGSQGKLFF
TRBV27	TRBJ2-7	CASSLGLALHEQYF
TRBV5-8	TRBJ2-2	CASSWTGWNTGELFF
TRBV11-3	TRBJ1-2	CASSRAGDGYTF
TRBV9	TRBJ2-7	CASSVGTGRTSTYEQYF
TRBV18	TRBJ2-2	CASSPLQANTGELFF
TRBV28	TRBJ1-2	CASSRGTEINYGYTF
TRBV27	TRBJ2-7	CASSLGLAGTYEQYF
TRBV7-2	TRBJ2-2	CASSLGGGPSGELFF
TRBV5-1	.	CASSLKVGEQYF
TRBV2	TRBJ1-1	CASIGQGATEAFF
TRBV6-1	TRBJ2-7	CASSVRATSSYEQYF
TRBV11-2	TRBJ2-1	CASSAGLAGGRGQFF
TRBV6-6	TRBJ1-1	CASSYSRDRGGGAFF
TRBV9	TRBJ2-1	CASSVPGTGVFF
TRBV28	TRBJ1-1	CASRRQGGTEAFF
TRBV5-1	TRBJ2-2	CASSFGSTGELFF
TRBV27	TRBJ1-5	CASSSNTQGIHQPQHF
TRBV6-5	TRBJ1-1	CASSLTTGNTEAFF
TRBV6-5	TRBJ2-1	CASSYRLRTGYNEQFF
TRBV6-5	TRBJ2-7	CASSYSGRKSTYEQYF
TRBV4-2	.	CASSRRVRDRDDEQYF
TRBV11-1	TRBJ1-4	CASRRTGGEYEKLFF